This T cell receptor (beta chain) was identified during a study of T cell clones after liver transplantation. Study details: Until 12-24 months post-transplant, subjects got standard immunosuppression and no induction.

Here immunoSEQ multiplex PCR was the method, and the copy in TCRdb shows in-frame clones only, minus some. The sample yields roughly 100,000 clones, around 84% seen once. Germline V lookup: CDR1 GTSNPN, CDR2 SVGIG (reference sequence). Trimming removed 1 base from V and 2 bases from J, with 11 bases in between. This CDR3 region has 15 residues. CD3+CD4+ and CD3+CD8+ cells were FACS-sorted from thawed unstimulated PBMCs. Study-level findings and limits: Donor-reactive sequences fell more than third party-reactive ones, suggesting partial deletion.

Points on this clone: The antigen is not known.

The sample in question was CD4+ T cells from blood, obtained around 50 months after liver transplant. The receptor comes from a human patient who received a liver transplant. Some T cells may be supplied by the graft donor. The genes are TRBV30 and TRBJ1-4; D uncertain. The CDR3, as DNA: TGTGCCTGGAGTGAGATTAGAGCGACTAATGAAAAACTGTTTTTT. This gives the protein CAWSEIRATNEKLFF.